The clone carrying this TCR beta chain was detected ten times or more. Antigen: not known. This sample is part of a study of read filtering for tumor transcriptome and immune sequencing. Study findings and constraints: In IR-seq, single-read clonotypes were roughly 82% of clonotypes but approximately 3.5% of reads.

Trimming removed 3 bases from V and 9 bases from J; junction bases left unmatched: 13. Germline assignment: CDR1 DFQATT and CDR2 SNEGSKA (reference sequence). The CDR3 loop spans 15 amino acids. The library was built from about 400 ng RNA with molecular barcoded adaptors for alpha/delta and beta/gamma chains. One entry per CDR3 protein, called by TCRdb with MiXCR from the reads. Among about 130,000 distinct CDR3 sequences listed, approximately 12% were seen once. This chain links TRBV20-1 with TRBJ2-1; the match to TRBD2 covers 8 bases. The sequenced sample consisted of a population of CD138-negative cells sorted from bone marrow. The receptor was derived from a donor at least 40 years old with multiple myeloma. The DNA of the CDR3 is TGCAGTGCTAGGGGGGGGGGACTAGTTCGGAGTGAGCAGTTCTTC. Its translation is CSARGGGLVRSEQFF.